Listed below are T cell receptor beta chains from one sample, sequenced in a study of cytomegalovirus exposure and HLA in healthy donors. Some clones are missing from TCRdb's copy, which holds only in-frame ones; the method was immunoSEQ multiplex PCR. The sample lists 100,000 to 150,000 clones; around 74% were seen once. Sequencing used PBMCs. These receptors were taken from a woman between 45 and 65 years old in good health and CMV-seropositive. CDR3s include the opening cysteine and the closing phenylalanine or tryptophan. A D gene is named only where the DNA matches it firmly. Clone size is not always given. Where it is, it says once, few, many or a class for expanded clones.

clone_size	cdr3_length	j_call	d_call	v_call	cdr3_aa	cdr3_nt
.	18	TRBJ2-2	.	TRBV11-3	CASSLDYGPDKNTGELFF	TGTGCCAGCAGCTTAGATTATGGGCCGGACAAGAACACCGGGGAGCTGTTTTTT
.	14	TRBJ2-7	.	TRBV28	CASSLGPARYEQYF	TGTGCCAGCAGTTTGGGCCCAGCAAGATACGAGCAGTACTTC
once	12	TRBJ2-3	.	TRBV28	CASQALTDTQYF	TGTGCCAGCCAGGCGCTCACAGATACGCAGTATTTT
.	19	TRBJ2-5	TRBD2	TRBV7-9	CASSLGFPLTSGPKETQYF	TGTGCCAGCAGCTTAGGTTTTCCCCTGACTAGCGGGCCCAAAGAGACCCAGTACTTC
.	14	TRBJ2-1	TRBD2	TRBV11-2	CASSLRLAGGEQFF	TGTGCCAGCAGCTTACGACTAGCGGGGGGTGAGCAGTTCTTC
.	15	TRBJ1-6	.	TRBV6-6	CASRRGSAYNSPLHF	TGTGCCAGCCGGAGGGGTAGCGCATATAATTCACCCCTCCACTTT
.	17	TRBJ2-3	TRBD2	TRBV10-2	CASSESVAGTGWDTQYF	TGCGCCAGCAGTGAGTCAGTAGCGGGGACTGGGTGGGATACGCAGTATTTT
once	15	TRBJ2-3	.	TRBV4-3	CASSRRGTTGDTQYF	TGCGCCAGCAGCCGAAGGGGAACGACTGGCGATACGCAGTATTTT
.	13	TRBJ1-1	.	TRBV2	CASSVDSNTEAFF	TGTGCCAGCAGTGTGGACAGTAACACTGAAGCTTTCTTT
.	16	TRBJ2-1	TRBD2	TRBV5-6	CASSLGLAGPRDEQFF	TGTGCCAGCAGCCTAGGACTAGCGGGGCCTCGCGATGAGCAGTTCTTC
.	16	TRBJ2-2	TRBD2	TRBV13	CASSFWGTKDTGELFF	TGTGCCAGCAGCTTTTGGGGGACTAAAGATACCGGGGAGCTGTTTTTT
.	13	TRBJ2-6	.	TRBV6-5	CASSLSGANVLTF	TGTGCCAGCAGCCTCTCTGGGGCCAACGTCCTGACTTTC
.	15	TRBJ2-1	.	TRBV7-9	CASYWGGGSKNEQFF	TGTGCCAGCTATTGGGGGGGCGGTTCGAAGAATGAGCAGTTCTTC
.	14	TRBJ1-2	TRBD1	TRBV4-1	CASSQDRGLYGYTF	TGCGCCAGCAGCCAAGACAGGGGGCTCTATGGCTACACCTTC
.	15	TRBJ2-3	.	TRBV30	CAWSVRGDRTDTQYF	TGTGCCTGGAGCGTTCGGGGTGATAGAACAGATACGCAGTATTTT
.	16	TRBJ2-3	TRBD2	TRBV9	CASSAQLAGGMDTQYF	TGTGCCAGCAGCGCCCAACTAGCGGGGGGGATGGATACGCAGTATTTT
.	15	TRBJ2-7	TRBD1	TRBV9	CASSSPGTGSYEQYF	TGTGCCAGCTCCTCGCCCGGGACAGGGTCATATGAGCAGTACTTC
.	13	TRBJ2-1	TRBD2	TRBV7-6	CASGTSGRDEQFF	TGTGCCAGCGGGACTAGCGGGCGAGATGAGCAGTTCTTC
.	15	TRBJ1-4	.	TRBV9	CASSAQGTVNEKLFF	TGTGCCAGCAGCGCCCAGGGGACCGTAAATGAAAAACTGTTTTTT
.	14	TRBJ1-5	.	TRBV30	CAWGQGNSGQPQHF	TGTGCCTGGGGTCAGGGGAATTCGGGTCAGCCCCAGCATTTT
once	16	TRBJ2-3	TRBD2	TRBV4-1	CASSPKTSGATDTQYF	TGCGCCAGCAGCCCCAAGACTAGCGGGGCCACAGATACGCAGTATTTT
.	16	TRBJ2-3	.	TRBV5-1	CASSPPGSSVTDTQYF	TGCGCCAGCAGCCCCCCCGGGTCTAGCGTGACAGATACGCAGTATTTT
.	13	TRBJ2-2	TRBD1	TRBV2	CASRQTGAGELFF	TGTGCCAGCAGACAAACAGGGGCCGGGGAGCTGTTTTTT
.	14	TRBJ1-4	.	TRBV6-1	CASSLRQANEKLFF	TGTGCCAGCAGCCTAAGACAGGCTAATGAAAAACTGTTTTTT
.	13	TRBJ1-5	.	TRBV28	CANSRDFNQPQHF	TGTGCCAATAGCCGGGACTTCAATCAGCCCCAGCATTTT
.	15	TRBJ1-5	.	TRBV7-2	CASSPNRDMSQPQHF	TGTGCCAGCAGCCCTAATCGGGACATGAGTCAGCCCCAGCATTTT
.	17	TRBJ2-1	TRBD2	TRBV7-6	CASSWALLAGAYNEQFF	TGTGCCAGCAGCTGGGCCCTCCTAGCGGGGGCCTACAATGAGCAGTTCTTC
.	15	TRBJ1-6	TRBD1	TRBV30	CAWRPGQGGFRALHF	TGTGCCTGGAGGCCCGGACAGGGCGGTTTTAGGGCCCTCCACTTT
.	14	TRBJ2-1	TRBD1	TRBV5-1	CASSLGQGYNEQFF	TGCGCCAGCAGCCTGGGACAGGGATACAATGAGCAGTTCTTC
once	14	TRBJ1-6	.	TRBV7-9	CASSLDRVNSPLHF	TGTGCCAGCAGCTTAGACAGGGTTAATTCACCCCTCCACTTT
.	13	TRBJ2-3	TRBD2	TRBV27	CASSFAGGDTQYF	TGTGCCAGCAGTTTCGCGGGAGGAGATACGCAGTATTTT
.	12	TRBJ2-7	.	TRBV7-2	CASRGDSYEQYF	TGTGCCAGCCGCGGGGACTCCTACGAGCAGTACTTC
.	16	TRBJ1-2	.	TRBV4-1	CASSQKRARVHYGYTF	TGCGCCAGCAGCCAGAAGAGAGCGAGGGTACACTATGGCTACACCTTC